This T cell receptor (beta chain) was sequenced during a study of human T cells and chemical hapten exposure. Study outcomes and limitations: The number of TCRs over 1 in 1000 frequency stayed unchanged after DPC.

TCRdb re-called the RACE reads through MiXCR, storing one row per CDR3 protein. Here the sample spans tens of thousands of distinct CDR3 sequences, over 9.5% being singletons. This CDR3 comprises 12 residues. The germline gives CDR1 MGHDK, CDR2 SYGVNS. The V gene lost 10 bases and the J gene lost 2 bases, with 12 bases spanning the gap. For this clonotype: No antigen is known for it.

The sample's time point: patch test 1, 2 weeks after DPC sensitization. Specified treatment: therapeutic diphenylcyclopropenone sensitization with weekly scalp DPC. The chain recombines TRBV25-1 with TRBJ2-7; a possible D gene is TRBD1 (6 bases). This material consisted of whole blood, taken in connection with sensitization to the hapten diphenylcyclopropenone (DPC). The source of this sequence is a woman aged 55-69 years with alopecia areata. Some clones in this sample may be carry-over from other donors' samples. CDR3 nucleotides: TGTGCCACCGCGAGACAGGCCTACGAGCAGTACTTC. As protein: CATARQAYEQYF.